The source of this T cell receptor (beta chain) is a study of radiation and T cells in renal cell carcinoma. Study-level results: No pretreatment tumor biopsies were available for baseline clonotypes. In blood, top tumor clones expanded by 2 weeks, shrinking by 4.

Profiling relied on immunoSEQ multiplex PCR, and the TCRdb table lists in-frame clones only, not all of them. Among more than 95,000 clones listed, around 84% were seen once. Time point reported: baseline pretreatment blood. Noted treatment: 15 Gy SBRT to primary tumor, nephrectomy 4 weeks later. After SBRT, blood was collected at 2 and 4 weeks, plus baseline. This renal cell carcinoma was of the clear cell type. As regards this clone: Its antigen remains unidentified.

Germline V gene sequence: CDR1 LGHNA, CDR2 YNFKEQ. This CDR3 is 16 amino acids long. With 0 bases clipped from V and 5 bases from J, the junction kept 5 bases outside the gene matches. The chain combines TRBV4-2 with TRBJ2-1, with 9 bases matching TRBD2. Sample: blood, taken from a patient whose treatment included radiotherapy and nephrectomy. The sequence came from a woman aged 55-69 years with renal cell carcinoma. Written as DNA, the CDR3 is TGTGCCAGCAGCCAAGAGTCAAGCGGGGGGAACAATGAGCAGTTCTTC. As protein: CASSQESSGGNNEQFF.